This passage covers 27 T cell receptor beta chains from one sample sequenced in a study of vaccination and CD4 T cells after COVID-19 (dated by TCRdb to 2021 to 2024). This specimen's time point label, per the study, means: late sampling 161 to 241 days after vaccination in three convalescent patients. The treatment or condition label on this specimen signifies: approximately 11-day PBMC culture with coronavirus spike peptide pools or control peptides (ViraFEST assay). No antigen has been assigned to these receptors. The library was produced with PCR. Reads for this sample came from an Illumina iSeq 100. DNA from cultured CD4+ T cells underwent TCR sequencing with the Oncomine TCR Beta short-read assay at the Johns Hopkins FTIC core. The public reads were reanalyzed by TCRdb: fastp trimming at Q25, MiXCR alignment, in-frame beta chains only. Rows are combined by CDR3 protein, so each entry shows the most common genes and DNA. For this sample the table gives more than 20,000 distinct CDR3 sequences, of which roughly 45% were detected only once. Together, the top ten hold around 9% of the sample.

The sequencing here drew on CD4+ T cells from blood, cultured in vitro, taken about 7 months after SARS-CoV-2 vaccination. These receptor sequences come from a human donor who had recovered from COVID-19.

This chain joins TRBV6-1 and TRBJ2-7; D remains unclear. The CDR3 contains 13 residues. The germline gives CDR1 MNHNS, CDR2 SASEGT. With 6 bases removed from V and 0 bases from J, the gap between germline ends came to 9 bases. The CDR3 nucleotides read TGTGCCAGCAGCTCCCCAAGCTCCTACGAGCAGTACTTC. This sequence encodes CASSSPSSYEQYF.

The chain combines TRBV20-1 with TRBJ1-6; TRBD1 agrees at 7 bases. The CDR3 consists of 14 residues. Germline V lookup: CDR1 DFQATT, CDR2 SNEGSKA (reference sequence). V lost 3 bases, J lost 10 bases, and 9 bases stayed unmatched. The CDR3 is CSARGDRVRSPLHF. The CDR3 nucleotides are TGCAGTGCTAGGGGCGACAGGGTTCGATCACCCCTCCACTTT.

This clonotype was seen a handful of times. In DNA, the CDR3 is TGTGCCAGCCATTACAATACTCAGCCCCAGCATTTT. Protein sequence: CASHYNTQPQHF. The rearrangement uses TRBV6-1 and TRBJ1-5; D unclear. There are 12 residues in the CDR3. Per the germline V gene, CDR1 is MNHNS and CDR2 is SASEGT. V lost 8 bases and J lost 6, with 11 bases in between.

This chain joins TRBV28 and TRBJ2-7, with D possibly being TRBD2 (6 bases). V was pared by 6 bases and J by 1 base, with 10 bases between. The germline V gene encodes CDR1 MDHEN and CDR2 SYDVKM. The CDR3 has 13 amino acids. CDR3 sequence (DNA): TGTGCCAGCAGCCCGGCGGGATCCTACGAGCAGTACTTC. It translates to CASSPAGSYEQYF.

The chain has TRBV19 and TRBJ2-7; no reliable D call. The CDR3 runs 13 residues. V was cut by 10 bases and J by 2 bases, with 15 bases left in between. The germline V gene encodes CDR1 LNHDA and CDR2 SQIVND (reference sequence). The CDR3 DNA reads as TGTGCCACGGCAATGGGATGGGCCTACGAGCAGTACTTC. Amino acid sequence: CATAMGWAYEQYF.

This clonotype was observed a few times. The chain is built from TRBV24-1 and TRBJ1-1, with D possibly being TRBD1 (5 bases). Germline assignment: CDR1 KGHDR and CDR2 SFDVKD. V dropped 3 bases and J dropped 1 base, with 11 bases sitting between them. This CDR3 comprises 15 residues. The CDR3 loop reads CATSDPHGGNTEAFF. The CDR3 DNA sequence: TGTGCCACCAGTGATCCGCACGGGGGGAACACTGAAGCTTTCTTT.

This chain connects TRBV28 to TRBJ2-7, with a tentative D call TRBD2 (5 bases). V was cut by 7 bases and J by 4 bases, with 14 bases left in between. The CDR3 is made up of 13 amino acids. Germline V lookup: CDR1 MDHEN, CDR2 SYDVKM. The DNA of the CDR3 is TGTGCCAGCACTTCAAACGGGGAATACGAGCAGTACTTC. Translating it yields CASTSNGEYEQYF.

The CDR3 spells CSGREGNTEAFF. In nucleotides, the CDR3 is TGCAGTGGCCGGGAGGGGAACACTGAAGCTTTCTTT. The genes are TRBV20-1 and TRBJ1-1; D uncertain. With 7 bases removed from V and 1 base from J, the gap between germline ends came to 10 bases. The CDR3 is made up of 12 amino acids. Germline V lookup: CDR1 DFQATT, CDR2 SNEGSKA (reference sequence).

Only a few counts were recorded for this clonotype. The chain carries TRBV28 and TRBJ1-6; tentative D call: TRBD1 (5 bases). Germline CDR1 and CDR2: MDHEN and SYDVKM. The CDR3 has 14 amino acids. V was shortened by 7 bases and J by 10 bases, with 17 bases between the two germline ends. The CDR3 region is CASKDTPRGSPLHF. Here the CDR3 DNA reads TGTGCCAGCAAAGACACCCCTCGGGGCTCACCCCTCCACTTT.

This CDR3 reads CASSLVPSTDTQYF. CDR3 coding DNA: TGTGCCAGCAGCTTAGTACCAAGCACAGATACGCAGTATTTT. The chain couples TRBV7-9 to TRBJ2-3; D gene uncertain. V lost 1 base and J lost 0, with 5 bases in between. Germline V CDR1 and CDR2: SEHNR, FQNEAQ (reference sequence). The CDR3 sequence is 14 residues long.

The chain is built from TRBV6-5 and TRBJ2-7; D is unclear. V lost 0 bases to trimming and J lost 3 bases, with 6 bases between them. The CDR3 totals 13 residues. Per germline, CDR1 MNHEY and CDR2 SVGAGI. CDR3 DNA sequence: TGTGCCAGCAGTTACTCGTTGATCTACGAGCAGTACTTC. Protein: CASSYSLIYEQYF.

In this sample, this clonotype turned up a few times. This chain connects TRBV20-1 to TRBJ1-6; 10 bases agree with TRBD1. This CDR3 has 16 amino acids. CDR1 and CDR2 (germline): DFQATT, SNEGSKA (reference sequence). The V and J ends lost 0 bases and 9 bases, in that order; junction bases with no gene match: 8. CDR3 DNA sequence: TGCAGTGCTAGAGAACCGGGACAGGGGCCACTTTCACCCCTCCACTTT. Protein: CSAREPGQGPLSPLHF.

This clonotype turned up a few times. This sequence joins TRBV7-9 and TRBJ2-1, with D hard to call. Germline CDR1 is SEHNR and CDR2 is FQNEAQ (reference sequence). The CDR3 loop spans 14 amino acids. V lost 0 bases to trimming and J lost 8 bases, with 11 bases between them. CDR3 coding DNA: TGTGCCAGCAGCTTAGCGCGGAGTTTCGATGAGCAGTTCTTC. This sequence encodes CASSLARSFDEQFF.

The V gene is TRBV20-1, the J gene TRBJ1-1, with no clear D. The CDR3 contains 15 residues. V was trimmed by 0 bases and J by 1 base, leaving 12 bases between them. Germline lookup yields CDR1 DFQATT and CDR2 SNEGSKA (reference sequence). As DNA, the CDR3 is TGCAGTGCTAGAGATCCTAGCGGAAAGAACACTGAAGCTTTCTTT. Its protein product is CSARDPSGKNTEAFF.

The count of this clonotype is one. J is TRBJ2-6 and V is TRBV6-1; D is ambiguous. CDR3 length equals 18 residues. V lost 11 bases, J lost 0 bases, and 23 bases lay in between. Per germline, CDR1 MNHNS and CDR2 SASEGT. Written as DNA, the CDR3 is TGTGCCGGCTCCCGTCTGGCACTCACCTTCTCTGGGGCCAACGTCCTGACTTTC. Translated, it gives CAGSRLALTFSGANVLTF.

The rearrangement uses TRBV20-1 and TRBJ2-7, with TRBD1 matching 7 bases. The length of the CDR3 is 13 residues. V shed 5 bases and J 6 bases; nucleotides not matched to a gene: 10. Germline lookup yields CDR1 DFQATT and CDR2 SNEGSKA (reference sequence). The CDR3 DNA follows: TGCAGTGCTCTTCGACAGGGCCGAGGCGAGCAGTACTTC. It translates to CSALRQGRGEQYF.

The chain is built from TRBV20-1 and TRBJ2-5, with 14 bases lining up with TRBD2. The V gene's germline CDR1 is DFQATT and CDR2 SNEGSKA (reference sequence). The CDR3 extends over 15 amino acids. V dropped 5 bases and J dropped 6; count of bases not matched to a gene: 8. The CDR3: CSAGGLAGGPKTQYF. Written as DNA, the CDR3 is TGCAGTGCTGGAGGACTAGCGGGAGGACCAAAGACCCAGTACTTC.

The CDR3 DNA reads as TGTGCCAGCAGCTCTTTGGCAGGGAGAGATCAGCCCCAGCATTTT. Translation: CASSSLAGRDQPQHF. The chain recombines TRBV28 with TRBJ1-5; maybe TRBD1 (5 bases). V was cut by 6 bases and J by 5 bases, with 17 bases left in between. The CDR3 length is 15 residues. Germline loops: CDR1 MDHEN, CDR2 SYDVKM.

Turning to this clonotype: One junction end does not reproduce the germline sequence, and a read error may be involved. The chain combines TRBV27 with TRBJ1-1; D ambiguous. Germline assignment: CDR1 MNHEY and CDR2 SMNVEV (reference sequence). CDR3 length: 15 amino acids. For the CDR3, the DNA is TGTGCCAGCAGTTTATCGTGGCAGGTGAACAATGAAGCTTTCTTT. The encoded protein is CASSLSWQVNNEAFF.

On this clonotype itself: This may be a read error: a much more frequent sequence differs by one nucleotide. The rearrangement links TRBV28 to TRBJ2-5; a possible D gene is TRBD1 (5 bases). The CDR3 spans 16 residues. Germline values: CDR1 MDHEN, CDR2 SYDVKM. The CDR3 reads CASRGHSGLGQETQHF. As DNA, the CDR3 is TGTGCCAGCAGAGGCCATTCAGGGCTCGGGCAAGAGACCCAGCACTTC.

This clonotype is judged medium-sized. The chain employs TRBV7-2 and TRBJ1-5; D perhaps matches TRBD1 (5 bases). Germline CDR1 SGHTA, CDR2 FQGNSA. Trimming stripped 3 bases from V and 4 bases from J, with 16 bases between. This CDR3 is 16 amino acids long. DNA for the CDR3: TGTGCCAGCAGCTTCGTTGACGTGGGGGGAAATCAGCCCCAGCATTTT. This gives the protein CASSFVDVGGNQPQHF.

CDR3 in amino acids: CASSQADTQYF. CDR3 in DNA: TGTGCCAGCAGCCAAGCTGATACGCAGTATTTT. This sequence joins TRBV14 and TRBJ2-3; D uncertain. Looked up from germline, CDR1 is SGHDN and CDR2 is FVKESK. The CDR3 sequence is 11 residues long. Trimming removed 1 base from V and 6 bases from J, with 2 bases in between.

A few counts support this clonotype. V and J are TRBV10-3 and TRBJ1-1, with D uncertain. The V and J ends lost 5 bases and 1 base respectively, with 8 bases between them. This CDR3 region has 13 residues. Per the germline V gene, CDR1 is ENHRY and CDR2 is SYGVKD. The CDR3 here is CAISPQGNTEAFF. The CDR3 DNA follows: TGTGCCATCAGTCCCCAAGGGAACACTGAAGCTTTCTTT.

There are a few counts of this clonotype. CDR3 loop: CATKGHDETSFYEQYF. CDR3 nucleotides: TGTGCCACCAAGGGACACGACGAGACTAGCTTTTACGAGCAGTACTTC. J is TRBJ2-7 and V is TRBV6-4; perhaps TRBD2 as D (7 bases). V lost 10 bases and J 4 bases, leaving 26 bases between the germline ends. The CDR3 consists of 16 residues. Germline lookup yields CDR1 MRHNA and CDR2 SNTAGT.

In regard to this clonotype: Germline and junction disagree at one end, which may indicate a read error. V usage is TRBV20-1 and J usage is TRBJ2-1; TRBD2 agrees at 9 bases. CDR3 length equals 14 residues. Germline V gene data show CDR1 as DFQATT and CDR2 as SNEGSKA (reference sequence). The CDR3 region has the DNA TGCAGTGCTAAGACCGGGACTAGCTACGATGAGCAGTTCTTC. It translates to CSAKTGTSYDEQFF.

This clonotype was observed a few times. The chain links TRBV27 to TRBJ2-5; 8 bases fit TRBD2. From germline, CDR1 is MNHEY and CDR2 SMNVEV (reference sequence). This CDR3 region has 15 residues. V trimming: 6 bases; J trimming: 3 bases; junction bases outside the gene matches: 9. CDR3 DNA: TGTGCCAGCAGGCCCCTAGCGGGCAGGAAAGAGACCCAGTACTTC. As protein: CASRPLAGRKETQYF.

This clonotype has a handful of counts. CDR3 nucleotides: TGCAGTGGGTTAGGACAGGTTGATGAAGCTTTCTTT. Translating it yields CSGLGQVDEAFF. The rearrangement uses TRBV20-1 and TRBJ1-1; 7 nucleotides align to TRBD1. The germline V gene encodes CDR1 DFQATT and CDR2 SNEGSKA (reference sequence). This CDR3 has 12 residues. V lost 7 bases and J lost 7; bases outside the gene matches: 9.